A single sample gave rise to the 9 T cell receptor beta chains below, sequenced in a study of cytomegalovirus exposure and HLA in healthy donors. The study ran its PCR with 60 Vbeta and 13 Jbeta primers. The protocol was immunoSEQ multiplex PCR, while the TCRdb copy is restricted to in-frame clones and leaves out a portion. The data hold 150,000 to 200,000 clones, with around four fifths observed a single time. Sequencing was done on a sample of PBMCs. The origin of the receptors is a woman in her 50s in good health and CMV-seropositive.

This clone was seen a handful of times. The chain links TRBV10-3 to TRBJ2-1; tentative D call: TRBD1 (5 bases). CDR1 is ENHRY, CDR2 SYGVKD, per germline. V dropped 6 bases and J dropped 5 bases, with 14 bases sitting between them. The CDR3 consists of 14 residues. CDR3 loop: CAISRVGSHNEQFF. For the CDR3, the DNA is TGTGCCATCAGCAGGGTAGGATCCCACAATGAGCAGTTCTTC.

This chain connects TRBV6-1 to TRBJ1-2; D is unresolved. This CDR3 comprises 12 residues. Germline-derived CDR1 and CDR2 are MNHNS and SASEGT. Trimming took 5 bases from V and 3 from J, leaving 7 bases between them. The CDR3, as DNA: TGTGCCAGCAGTAATAACTACTATGGCTACACCTTC. Amino acids: CASSNNYYGYTF.

J is TRBJ2-1 and V is TRBV7-9, with D perhaps matching TRBD1 (6 bases). Germline CDR1 is SEHNR and CDR2 is FQNEAQ (reference sequence). Trimming took 1 base from V and 7 from J, leaving 11 bases between them. This CDR3 spans 14 amino acids. The CDR3 nucleotides read TGTGCCAGCAGCTTAGGACGACAGGCGAATGAGCAGTTCTTC. Its translation: CASSLGRQANEQFF.

On this clone: The DNA is omitted, as the CDR3 cannot be located on it reliably, and the CDR3 follows TCRdb's listing. J is TRBJ2-3 and V is TRBV12-1; TRBD2 is the table's D call and was not checked against the DNA. TRBV12-1 is labeled a pseudogene. The CDR3 totals 14 residues, both ends included. CDR3 residues: CASSFGPGTDTQYF.

This clone was observed a handful of times. V usage is TRBV13 and J usage is TRBJ2-5; 8 bases agree with TRBD2. Judging by the DNA end, TRBJ2-7 fits better; the J call may be wrong. There are 17 residues in the CDR3. CDR1 PRHDT and CDR2 FYEKMQ come from the germline V gene (reference sequence). The CDR3 DNA reads TGTGCCAGCAGCCCCGTCGGGATAGCGGGGTCCTCCTACGAGCAGTACTTC. Translation gives CASSPVGIAGSSYEQYF.

The rearrangement links TRBV11-2 to TRBJ1-2; D is undetermined. Germline V gives CDR1 SGHAT, CDR2 FQNNGV. The CDR3 length is 14 residues. V was clipped by 2 bases and J by 4 bases, with 11 bases between them. The CDR3 DNA follows: TGTGCCAGCAGCTTAAATGGGCAAATCTATGGCTACACCTTC. Encoded protein: CASSLNGQIYGYTF. Filled out from reference TRBV11-2 and TRBJ1-2, the complete variable domain reads EAGVAQSPRYKIIEKRQSVAFWCNPISGHATLYWYQQILGQGPKLLIQFQNNGVVDDSQLPKDRFSAERLKGVDSTLKIQPAKLEDSAVYLCASSLNGQIYGYTFGSGTRLTVV.

V and J are TRBV7-8 and TRBJ1-2; TRBD1 is a possible D gene (6 bases). Germline loops: CDR1 SGHVS, CDR2 FQNEAQ. This CDR3 is built from 16 residues. V was trimmed by 1 base and J by 0 bases, leaving 12 bases between them. The chain's CDR3 is CASSLGGGTTNYGYTF. In nucleotides, the CDR3 is TGTGCCAGCAGCTTAGGAGGGGGTACCACTAACTATGGCTACACCTTC.

The DNA for the CDR3 is TGTGCCAGCAGTGTAGACAGAGCTAACTATGGCTACACCTTC. Its protein product is CASSVDRANYGYTF. The chain employs TRBV6-1 and TRBJ1-2, with D maybe TRBD1 (5 bases). Trimming shortened V by 4 bases and J by 0 bases, and 9 bases separated the two germline ends. Germline CDR1 reads MNHNS; CDR2 reads SASEGT. The CDR3 runs to 14 residues.

The chain has TRBV7-8 and TRBJ2-7; 13 nucleotides line up with TRBD2. The CDR3 runs to 16 residues. Germline-derived CDR1 and CDR2 are SGHVS and FQNEAQ. V lost 6 bases, J lost 4 bases, and 9 bases stayed unmatched. CDR3 residues: CASRRTGTSGVYEQYF. The CDR3 DNA sequence: TGTGCCAGCAGACGTACCGGGACTAGCGGGGTATACGAGCAGTACTTC.